A selection of T cell receptor beta chains follows, all from one sample in a study of cytomegalovirus exposure and HLA in healthy donors. The data were produced by immunoSEQ multiplex PCR, yet TCRdb's version contains in-frame clones alone and is incomplete. The sample lists 140,000 to 150,000 clones; 90% to 95% were seen once. The sample was PBMCs. The receptors come from a man younger than 35 in good health and CMV-seronegative. Both conserved end residues are part of each CDR3. D genes are given only for firm matches. Rows may omit the clone size; those that give it use once, few, many or a size class.

V: TRBV18; size: .; J: TRBJ1-1; D: .; CDR3: CASSPQQGGEAFF; DNA: TGTGCCAGCTCACCACAACAGGGTGGTGAAGCTTTCTTT
V: TRBV14; size: .; J: TRBJ1-2; D: TRBD1; CDR3: CASSQDWTGEGYTF; DNA: TGTGCCAGCAGCCAAGACTGGACAGGGGAAGGCTACACCTTC
V: TRBV27; size: .; J: TRBJ2-1; D: TRBD2; CDR3: CASSSLLAGRSYNEQFF; DNA: TGTGCCAGCAGTTCCCTACTAGCGGGACGATCTTATAATGAGCAGTTCTTC
V: TRBV27; size: .; J: TRBJ1-2; D: .; CDR3: CASSLQGSDYGYTF; DNA: TGTGCCAGCAGTTTACAGGGATCTGACTATGGCTACACCTTC
V: TRBV6-5; size: .; J: TRBJ1-5; D: TRBD1; CDR3: CASSPGQVLSQPQHF; DNA: TGTGCCAGCAGTCCGGGACAGGTTTTGTCTCAGCCCCAGCATTTT
V: TRBV9; size: once; J: TRBJ2-7; D: TRBD1; CDR3: CASSVGGTGSSYEQYF; DNA: TGTGCCAGCAGCGTAGGAGGGACAGGGAGTTCCTACGAGCAGTACTTC
V: TRBV30; size: .; J: TRBJ1-1; D: .; CDR3: CAKYRAGVDTEAFF; DNA: TGTGCCAAATACAGAGCCGGGGTGGACACTGAAGCTTTCTTT
V: TRBV19; size: once; J: TRBJ1-2; D: .; CDR3: CASSIGTTNYGYTF; DNA: TGTGCCAGTAGTATAGGGACAACTAACTATGGCTACACCTTC
V: TRBV10-1; size: .; J: TRBJ2-1; D: TRBD2; CDR3: CASSDAGGSYNEQFF; DNA: TGCGCCAGCAGTGATGCGGGAGGCTCCTACAATGAGCAGTTCTTC
V: TRBV7-9; size: once; J: TRBJ2-7; D: .; CDR3: CASSTSTRGALIHEQYF; DNA: TGTGCCAGCAGCACGAGCACCAGGGGCGCCTTGATCCACGAGCAGTACTTC
V: TRBV29-1; size: .; J: TRBJ2-1; D: TRBD2; CDR3: CSVVGGRGSSYNEQFF; DNA: TGCAGCGTTGTGGGAGGGCGCGGGAGCTCCTACAATGAGCAGTTCTTC